This T cell receptor beta chain was recovered during a study of memory B cells and T cells in multiple sclerosis. Details on this clone: What it binds is unknown.

CDR3 length: 11 amino acids. CDR1 is SNHLY, CDR2 FYNNEI, per germline. The V and J ends lost 7 bases and 0 bases respectively, with 4 bases between them. After stimulus-free culture, autoproliferating CFSE-dim and non-proliferating CFSE-high T cells were sequenced separately. Pooled replicate wells came from about 5x10^7 CFSE-labeled PBMCs cultured roughly seven days without stimulus. Without exogenous stimuli, around 0.49 uM CFSE-labeled PBMCs were cultured serum-free. Here immunoSEQ multiplex PCR was the method, and the copy in TCRdb shows in-frame clones only, minus some. The sample carries about 32,000 clones, 86% recorded once.

The chain employs TRBV2 and TRBJ2-7; D remains unclear. The TCR originated in a human donor with multiple sclerosis. What was sequenced was PBMCs from blood kept in culture. The CDR3 DNA follows: TGTGCCAGCACCTCCTCCTACGAGCAGTACTTC. It codes for CASTSSYEQYF.